One sample yielded the 8 T cell receptor beta chains listed below, sequenced in a study of shared clonotypes between healthy human individuals. Method: immunoSEQ multiplex PCR; TCRdb's copy keeps in-frame clones and lacks some. The top ten clones hold approximately 0.38% of a sample with 1,400,000 or so clones, approximately 98.5% of them seen once. Sample: naive CD4+ T cells sorted from blood. As to subset: CD45RA+ positively selected. The receptor set was obtained from a man younger than 40 in good health.

This chain uses TRBV7-9 with TRBJ1-3; 8 nucleotides align to TRBD1. The CDR3 runs to 15 residues. V was clipped by 8 bases and J by 0 bases; unmatched bases: 6. Germline CDR1 and CDR2: SEHNR and FQNEAQ (reference sequence). CDR3 region: CASLGQAISGNTIYF. CDR3 nucleotide sequence: TGTGCCAGCCTGGGACAGGCGATCTCTGGAAACACCATATATTTT.

J is TRBJ2-2 and V is TRBV10-3; the match to TRBD2 covers 10 bases. The V gene's germline CDR1 is ENHRY and CDR2 SYGVKD. The J segment lost 2 bases and the V segment lost 0 bases, leaving 3 bases of the junction unmatched. The CDR3 loop spans 17 amino acids. Written as DNA, the CDR3 is TGTGCCATCAGTGAGTCAGCGGGAGGGCGTAACACCGGGGAGCTGTTTTTT. Encoded protein: CAISESAGGRNTGELFF.

The chain links TRBV29-1 to TRBJ1-2; D not resolved. Germline loops: CDR1 SQVTM, CDR2 ANQGSEA. V was cut by 2 bases and J by 4 bases, with 17 bases left in between. The CDR3 is made up of 15 amino acids. This chain's CDR3 is CSVELFTEETYGYTF. The CDR3 coding sequence is TGCAGCGTTGAACTTTTCACAGAAGAAACCTATGGCTACACCTTC.

The J gene is TRBJ2-7, the V gene TRBV28, with a weak D call TRBD1 (5 bases). Germline lookup yields CDR1 MDHEN and CDR2 SYDVKM. The CDR3 consists of 13 residues. Trimming took off 4 bases at V and 0 bases at J, with 7 bases between the two ends. DNA for the CDR3: TGTGCCAGCAGTTACAGGAGCTCCTACGAGCAGTACTTC. Its protein is CASSYRSSYEQYF.

V usage is TRBV28 and J usage is TRBJ2-7, with TRBD2 identical over 9 bases. Germline V lookup: CDR1 MDHEN, CDR2 SYDVKM. Trimming removed 5 bases from V and 4 bases from J; junction bases left unmatched: 18. There are 18 residues in the CDR3. CDR3: CASSPPFGLAGAVYEQYF. CDR3 bases: TGTGCCAGCAGTCCTCCTTTTGGATTAGCGGGAGCAGTTTACGAGCAGTACTTC.

J is TRBJ1-3 and V is TRBV6-5; TRBD1 matches 7 bases. Per germline, CDR1 MNHEY and CDR2 SVGAGI. V lost 6 bases, J lost 4 bases, and 9 bases stayed unmatched. The length of the CDR3 is 15 residues. CDR3: CASSRAGTAGNTIYF. The CDR3 region has the DNA TGTGCCAGCAGCCGGGCCGGGACAGCCGGAAACACCATATATTTT.

The rearrangement uses TRBV18 and TRBJ2-7, with D maybe TRBD1 (6 bases). CDR1 is KGHSH and CDR2 is LQKENI in the germline V gene. The CDR3 has 14 residues. The V gene lost 5 bases and the J gene lost 4 bases, with 15 bases spanning the gap. The CDR3 is CASSLTGLSYEQYF. The CDR3 DNA is TGTGCCAGCTCATTAACAGGGTTAAGTTACGAGCAGTACTTC.

V is TRBV6-4 and J is TRBJ2-5; D not resolved. Germline-derived CDR1 and CDR2 are MRHNA and SNTAGT. V dropped 3 bases and J dropped 2 bases, with 13 bases sitting between them. This CDR3 is built from 15 residues. CDR3 region: CASSEPTIGQETQYF. CDR3 nucleotide sequence: TGTGCCAGCAGTGAGCCCACTATTGGACAAGAGACCCAGTACTTC.